The 16 T cell receptor beta chains presented below share a single source sample, sequenced in a study of T cell responses to AZD1222 COVID-19 vaccine. TCRdb keeps only in-frame clones here, not all; method: immunoSEQ multiplex PCR. The data hold roughly 200,000 clones, with 85% to 95% observed a single time. This material consisted of peripheral blood, taken on day 0 of AZD1222 vaccination. Receptors were obtained from an adult in good health.

V gene TRBV19 combines with J gene TRBJ2-7; 8 bases line up with TRBD1. Trimming cost V 1 base and J 1 base; bases outside gene matches: 6. The CDR3 runs to 16 residues. Germline V lookup: CDR1 LNHDA, CDR2 SQIVND (reference sequence). Here the CDR3 reads CASSIGAGGASYEQYF. CDR3 nucleotide sequence: TGTGCCAGTAGTATAGGGGCAGGGGGCGCATCCTACGAGCAGTACTTC.

J is TRBJ2-7 and V is TRBV7-9; D not certain. Germline V gene sequence: CDR1 SEHNR, CDR2 FQNEAQ (reference sequence). Trimming removed 1 base from V and 4 bases from J, with 8 bases in between. The CDR3 runs 13 residues. The CDR3 here is CASSLGRGYEQYF. The CDR3 region has the DNA TGTGCCAGCAGCTTAGGACGCGGATACGAGCAGTACTTC.

This chain joins TRBV9 and TRBJ1-1; 8 bases agree with TRBD1. Trimming removed 3 bases from V and 1 base from J; junction bases left unmatched: 5. Germline V gene data show CDR1 as SGDLS and CDR2 as YYNGEE. This CDR3 is 15 amino acids long. The CDR3 nucleotides are TGTGCCAGCAGCGCCATCGGGACAGGGAACACTGAAGCTTTCTTT. Protein: CASSAIGTGNTEAFF.

The chain is built from TRBV19 and TRBJ2-3; 11 bases fit TRBD1. The CDR3 is made up of 16 amino acids. V lost 3 bases and J lost 4; bases outside the gene matches: 6. CDR1 is LNHDA and CDR2 is SQIVND in the germline V gene (reference sequence). The CDR3 spells CASSILPGQGADTQYF. CDR3 DNA sequence: TGTGCCAGTAGTATTCTACCGGGACAGGGGGCAGATACGCAGTATTTT.

As for this clone: The same CDR3 arises from other DNA sequences in this sample as well. This chain links TRBV6-2 or TRBV6-3 with TRBJ2-7; a weak D match, TRBD1 (6 bases). V was pared by 0 bases and J by 2 bases, with 8 bases between. This CDR3 spans 14 amino acids. Germline lookup yields CDR1 MNHEY and CDR2 SVGEGT. The DNA for the CDR3 is TGTGCCAGCAGTTACTCGACAGGAGCCTACGAGCAGTACTTC. Amino acids: CASSYSTGAYEQYF.

The rearrangement joins TRBV10-3 to TRBJ2-4; D uncertain. Trimming stripped 3 bases from V and 6 bases from J, with 12 bases between. Germline values: CDR1 ENHRY, CDR2 SYGVKD. The CDR3 length is 14 residues. CDR3 amino acids: CAISDPIRPNIQYF. DNA for the CDR3: TGTGCCATCAGTGATCCCATCAGACCAAACATTCAGTACTTC.

V usage is TRBV6-5 and J usage is TRBJ1-5; D remains ambiguous. V was shortened by 6 bases and J by 4 bases, with 16 bases between the two germline ends. The CDR3 spans 15 residues. Germline lookup yields CDR1 MNHEY and CDR2 SVGAGI. The CDR3 spells CASRESTTYNQPQHF. In DNA form, the CDR3 reads TGTGCCAGCAGGGAGTCAACTACTTATAATCAGCCCCAGCATTTT.

V and J are TRBV5-1 and TRBJ2-5, with D hard to call. This CDR3 contains 15 residues. Germline V lookup: CDR1 SGHRS, CDR2 YFSETQ. Trimming shortened V by 4 bases and J by 3 bases, and 16 bases separated the two germline ends. CDR3 coding DNA: TGCGCCAGCAGCGCCACGGGCGCCCCCGAAGAGACCCAGTACTTC. Its translation: CASSATGAPEETQYF.

About this clone itself: At one boundary the junction diverges from the germline segment, which might be a read error. The J gene is TRBJ1-4, the V gene TRBV10-2; 8 bases align to TRBD1. Per the germline V gene, CDR1 is WSHSY and CDR2 is SAAADI. The CDR3 runs to 18 residues. The CDR3 DNA sequence: TGCGCCAGCAGTGAGCCTGAACAGGGGGTGAGGCCTAACGAAAAACTGTTTTTT. Translation: CASSEPEQGVRPNEKLFF.

The chain is built from TRBV7-2 and TRBJ2-3, with TRBD2 matching over 8 bases. The CDR3 is 16 amino acids. Per the germline V gene, CDR1 is SGHTA and CDR2 is FQGNSA. The junction had 6 bases not matched to a gene; V was cut back by 3 bases and J by 1 base. The DNA of the CDR3 is TGTGCCAGCAGCTTTTTAGCGGGGACGGGCACAGATACGCAGTATTTT. It encodes CASSFLAGTGTDTQYF.

This clone was seen once. This rearrangement joins TRBV3-1 (or the pseudogene TRBV3-2) to TRBJ2-4; D might be TRBD1 (6 bases). The CDR3 spans 14 residues. The germline gives CDR1 LGHDT, CDR2 YNNKEL (reference sequence). V was shortened by 0 bases and J by 6 bases, with 9 bases between the two germline ends. The CDR3 nucleotides are TGTGCCAGCAGCCAAGAGGTAGGGGGAAACATTCAGTACTTC. Protein product: CASSQEVGGNIQYF.

J is TRBJ2-7 and V is TRBV11-2; 7 bases fit TRBD1. From germline, CDR1 is SGHAT and CDR2 FQNNGV. Trimming cost V 3 bases and J 4 bases; bases outside gene matches: 0. The CDR3 runs 12 residues. CDR3 sequence: CASSLTGYEQYF. CDR3 nucleotide sequence: TGTGCCAGCAGCTTGACAGGGTACGAGCAGTACTTC.

The chain employs TRBV3-1 (or the pseudogene TRBV3-2) and TRBJ2-1; 8 bases match TRBD1. CDR1 is LGHDT, CDR2 YNNKEL, per germline (reference sequence). The CDR3 is 15 amino acids. Unmatched junction bases numbered 4, after V lost 1 base and J lost 5 bases. The CDR3 loop is CASSQGQGLNNEQFF. CDR3 bases: TGTGCCAGCAGCCAAGGACAGGGGCTAAACAATGAGCAGTTCTTC.

The rearrangement joins TRBV7-6 to TRBJ2-7; the match to TRBD1 covers 8 bases. V dropped 2 bases and J dropped 0; count of bases not matched to a gene: 9. CDR1 is SGHVS, CDR2 FNYEAQ, per germline. The CDR3 loop spans 17 amino acids. CDR3 in amino acids: CASSLFPRQGNSYEQYF. DNA for the CDR3: TGTGCCAGCAGCTTATTTCCCCGACAGGGGAACTCCTACGAGCAGTACTTC.

The V gene is TRBV5-1, the J gene TRBJ1-2; D not resolved. Trimming shortened V by 0 bases and J by 1 base, and 10 bases separated the two germline ends. The V gene's germline CDR1 is SGHRS and CDR2 YFSETQ. The CDR3 extends over 15 amino acids. The CDR3 nucleotides read TGCGCCAGCAGCTTGGAGTCAGCGCTTAACTATGGCTACACCTTC. Residues: CASSLESALNYGYTF.

The gene calls are TRBV28 and TRBJ2-6; no clear D gene. Per the germline V gene, CDR1 is MDHEN and CDR2 is SYDVKM. This CDR3 contains 15 residues. Between the trimmed V and J ends, which lost 6 bases and 0 bases, there was a span of 9 bases. CDR3 in amino acids: CASSPSASGANVLTF. CDR3 bases: TGTGCCAGCAGCCCCTCGGCCTCTGGGGCCAACGTCCTGACTTTC. Full variable domain (outside the CDR3, taken from reference TRBV28 and TRBJ2-6): DVKVTQSSRYLVKRTGEKVFLECVQDMDHENMFWYRQDPGLGLRLIYFSYDVKMKEKGDIPEGYSVSREKKERFSLILESASTNQTSMYLCASSPSASGANVLTFGAGSRLTVL.